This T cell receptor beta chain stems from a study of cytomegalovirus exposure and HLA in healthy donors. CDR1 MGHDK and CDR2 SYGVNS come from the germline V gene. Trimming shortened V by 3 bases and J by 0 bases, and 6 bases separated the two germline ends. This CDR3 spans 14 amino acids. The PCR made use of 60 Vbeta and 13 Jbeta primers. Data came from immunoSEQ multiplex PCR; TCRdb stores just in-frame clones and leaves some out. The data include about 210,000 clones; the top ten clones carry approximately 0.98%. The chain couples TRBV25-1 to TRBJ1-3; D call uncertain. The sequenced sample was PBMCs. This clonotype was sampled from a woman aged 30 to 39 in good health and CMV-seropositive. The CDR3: CASSEESSGNTIYF. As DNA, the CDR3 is TGTGCCAGCAGTGAGGAGAGCTCTGGAAACACCATATATTTT.